This T cell receptor beta chain came from a study of cytomegalovirus exposure and HLA in healthy donors. Findings and caveats of the study: The authors enumerated roughly 180 TCR beta chains as linked to cytomegalovirus. Within the approximately 110 validation repertoires, first-cohort TCR clusters tended to co-occur, according to a later analysis.

V lost 3 bases and J 0 bases, leaving 18 bases between the germline ends. The CDR3 has 18 residues. Germline CDR1 SGHAT, CDR2 FQNNGV. Sequencing used immunoSEQ multiplex PCR; TCRdb keeps in-frame clones, though not all of them. The data contain 90,000 or so clones, about 85% of them singletons. Note on this clone: Antigen: not known.

Sequencing was performed on PBMCs. The clonotype originates from a man aged 18 to 35 in good health and CMV-seropositive. The gene calls are TRBV11-2 and TRBJ2-1; tentatively, D is TRBD1 (6 bases). CDR3 coding DNA: TGTGCCAGCAGCTTTAGCCCCACGACAGGAAGCTCCTACAATGAGCAGTTCTTC. Encoded protein: CASSFSPTTGSSYNEQFF.